The 8 T cell receptor beta chains below come from one sample, sequenced in a study of blood T cell repertoires in COVID-19. The protocol was immunoSEQ multiplex PCR, while the TCRdb copy is restricted to in-frame clones and leaves out a portion. The repertoire holds 500,000 to 600,000 clones, with about 89% as singletons. The specimen sequenced was peripheral blood. The receptors were sampled from a woman between 45 and 60 years old with COVID-19, enrolled during active disease.

The gene calls are TRBV5-1 and TRBJ1-1, with 7 nucleotides matching TRBD1. V dropped 3 bases and J dropped 1; count of bases not matched to a gene: 12. Germline values: CDR1 SGHRS, CDR2 YFSETQ. CDR3 size: 17 residues. CDR3 loop: CASSSHHGQAGNTEAFF. In DNA, the CDR3 is TGCGCCAGCAGCTCCCACCACGGACAGGCGGGGAACACTGAAGCTTTCTTT.

The rearrangement joins TRBV6-6 to TRBJ2-7; a weak D match, TRBD1 (5 bases). Trimming took 8 bases from V and 0 from J, leaving 8 bases between them. Germline V gives CDR1 MNHNY, CDR2 SVGAGI (reference sequence). The CDR3 is 12 residues long. CDR3 DNA sequence: TGTGCCAGCGGAACAGGCTCCTACGAGCAGTACTTC. Protein product: CASGTGSYEQYF.

This clone was seen a single time. V usage is TRBV27 and J usage is TRBJ2-7; D remains ambiguous. This CDR3 comprises 11 residues. From germline, CDR1 is MNHEY and CDR2 SMNVEV (reference sequence). Trimming shortened V by 2 bases and J by 5 bases, and 4 bases separated the two germline ends. Here the CDR3 reads CASSLNNEQYF. The CDR3 nucleotides are TGTGCCAGCAGTTTAAACAACGAGCAGTACTTC.

The rearrangement links TRBV3-1 (or the pseudogene TRBV3-2) to TRBJ1-1; the D is unclear. This CDR3 spans 13 amino acids. Per the germline V gene, CDR1 is LGHDT and CDR2 is YNNKEL (reference sequence). V was shortened by 0 bases and J by 10 bases, with 12 bases between the two germline ends. The CDR3 protein is CASSQEGSRRAFF. The CDR3 nucleotides are TGTGCCAGCAGCCAAGAGGGGAGTAGAAGAGCTTTCTTT.

This clone came up once. The chain is built from TRBV5-4 and TRBJ2-6; D gene ambiguous. The length of the CDR3 is 19 residues. Per the germline V gene, CDR1 is SGHNT and CDR2 is YYREEE (reference sequence). The V gene lost 0 bases and the J gene lost 0 bases, with 16 bases spanning the gap. The CDR3 DNA follows: TGTGCCAGCAGCTTGGCCCTGTCCTCCTACCCCTCTGGGGCCAACGTCCTGACTTTC. Protein: CASSLALSSYPSGANVLTF. Looking up the rest from reference TRBV5-4 and TRBJ2-6 gives the full variable domain: ETGVTQSPTHLIKTRGQQVTLRCSSQSGHNTVSWYQQALGQGPQFIFQYYREEENGRGNFPPRFSGLQFPNYSSELNVNALELDDSALYLCASSLALSSYPSGANVLTFGAGSRLTVL.

V usage is TRBV2 and J usage is TRBJ1-2, with D maybe TRBD1 (6 bases). Trimming stripped 6 bases from V and 2 bases from J, with 13 bases between. The length of the CDR3 is 14 residues. CDR1 and CDR2 from the germline V gene are SNHLY and FYNNEI. The CDR3 protein is CASRVGQLNYGYTF. The CDR3 DNA sequence: TGTGCCAGCAGGGTCGGACAGTTAAACTATGGCTACACCTTC.

The chain couples TRBV2 to TRBJ1-4; tentative D call: TRBD1 (5 bases). Trimming stripped 2 bases from V and 7 bases from J, with 11 bases between. The CDR3 is 14 amino acids. Germline CDR1 and CDR2: SNHLY and FYNNEI. The CDR3 DNA reads TGTGCCAGCAGTGAACTGGGGCGCGGTGAAAAACTGTTTTTT. It is translated as CASSELGRGEKLFF.

The V gene is TRBV5-6, the J gene TRBJ1-2, with TRBD1 matching over 7 bases. Trimming at V came to 2 bases and at J to 2 bases, leaving 3 bases not matched to a gene. CDR1 is SGHDT and CDR2 is YYEEEE in the germline V gene. The CDR3 is made up of 14 amino acids. The CDR3 reads CASSLYRGNYGYTF. The DNA for the CDR3 is TGTGCCAGCAGCTTATACAGGGGAAACTATGGCTACACCTTC. Together with reference TRBV5-6 and TRBJ1-2, the CDR3 gives the full variable domain: DAGVTQSPTHLIKTRGQQVTLRCSPKSGHDTVSWYQQALGQGPQFIFQYYEEEERQRGNFPDRFSGHQFPNYSSELNVNALLLGDSALYLCASSLYRGNYGYTFGSGTRLTVV.